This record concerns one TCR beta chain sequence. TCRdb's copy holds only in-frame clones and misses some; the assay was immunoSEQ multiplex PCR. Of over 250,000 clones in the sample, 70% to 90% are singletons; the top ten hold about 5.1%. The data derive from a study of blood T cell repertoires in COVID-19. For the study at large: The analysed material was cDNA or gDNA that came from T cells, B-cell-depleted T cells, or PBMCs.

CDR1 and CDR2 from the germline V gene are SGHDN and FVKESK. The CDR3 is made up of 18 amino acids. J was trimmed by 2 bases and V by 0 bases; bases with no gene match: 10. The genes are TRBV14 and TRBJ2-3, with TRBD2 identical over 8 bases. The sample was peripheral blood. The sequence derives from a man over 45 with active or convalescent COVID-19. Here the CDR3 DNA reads TGTGCCAGCAGCCAAGATCGACTAGCGATCAGCTTCACAGATACGCAGTATTTT. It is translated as CASSQDRLAISFTDTQYF.